These 26 T cell receptor beta chains came from one sample sequenced in a study of blood T cell repertoires in COVID-19. TCRdb keeps only in-frame clones here, not all; method: immunoSEQ multiplex PCR. Of about 170,000 clones in the sample, about four fifths are singletons; the top ten hold approximately 2.6%. Input material: peripheral blood. Receptors originate from a woman older than 75 with COVID-19, enrolled during active disease.

The chain joins TRBV18 to TRBJ1-2, with TRBD1 as a possible D gene (5 bases). Germline V gives CDR1 KGHSH, CDR2 LQKENI. The CDR3 covers 15 residues. V lost 2 bases and J 6 bases, leaving 16 bases between the germline ends. The CDR3 DNA sequence: TGTGCCAGCTCACCAACGGACGCGGGGGTTGATGGCTACACCTTC. Protein: CASSPTDAGVDGYTF.

This clone was recorded once. The gene calls are TRBV28 and TRBJ2-1; 12 nucleotides match TRBD2. The CDR3 totals 15 residues. The J segment lost 8 bases and the V segment lost 6 bases, leaving 8 bases of the junction unmatched. The V gene's germline CDR1 is MDHEN and CDR2 SYDVKM. The DNA of the CDR3 is TGTGCCAGCAGGACGACTAGCGGGAGTATGCATGAGCAGTTCTTC. It encodes CASRTTSGSMHEQFF.

This rearrangement joins TRBV15 to TRBJ2-1; D possibly corresponds to TRBD2 (7 bases). The CDR3 is 14 residues long. Per the germline V gene, CDR1 is LNHNV and CDR2 is YYDKDF (reference sequence). Deletions cut 3 bases from V and 7 bases from J, with 13 bases between. The CDR3 loop reads CATSSGGGGNEQFF. CDR3 bases: TGTGCCACCAGCAGCGGCGGGGGCGGGAATGAGCAGTTCTTC. The full variable domain, in which reference TRBV15 and TRBJ2-1 provide the parts outside the CDR3, is DAMVIQNPRYQVTQFGKPVTLSCSQTLNHNVMYWYQQKSSQAPKLLFHYYDKDFNNEADTPDNFQSRRPNTSFCFLDIRSPGLGDTAMYLCATSSGGGGNEQFFGPGTRLTVL.

The chain recombines TRBV9 with TRBJ2-4; 10 bases map to TRBD2. V lost 4 bases and J lost 2; bases outside the gene matches: 9. The germline V gene encodes CDR1 SGDLS and CDR2 YYNGEE. The length of the CDR3 is 17 residues. The CDR3, as DNA: TGTGCCAGCAGCCCTCCTATACTAGCGGGATCCAAAAACATTCAGTACTTC. Its translation is CASSPPILAGSKNIQYF. Drawing the rest from reference TRBV9 and TRBJ2-4, the complete variable domain is DSGVTQTPKHLITATGQRVTLRCSPRSGDLSVYWYQQSLDQGLQFLIQYYNGEERAKGNILERFSAQQFPDLHSELNLSSLELGDSALYFCASSPPILAGSKNIQYFGAGTRLSVL.

This chain uses TRBV7-2 with TRBJ1-5, with D perhaps TRBD1 (6 bases). Trimming left V 5 bases short and J 6 bases short, with 14 bases between. Germline lookup yields CDR1 SGHTA and CDR2 FQGNSA. The CDR3 consists of 14 residues. CDR3 DNA sequence: TGTGCCAGCAGCCCTGGACAGCTCATTCAGCCCCAGCATTTT. Translation gives CASSPGQLIQPQHF.

The CDR3 DNA is TGTGCCAGCAGCGGATCCGCCACGGTCTGGCGGGAGGGCCGGTTCTTC. It yields the protein CASSGSATVWREGRFF. This sequence joins TRBV3-1 (or the pseudogene TRBV3-2) and TRBJ2-1; 9 bases are a match to TRBD2. V shed 5 bases, J shed 15 bases, and the junction held 20 bases outside the gene matches. The CDR3 is 16 residues long. In germline, CDR1 is LGHDT, CDR2 YNNKEL (reference sequence).

The rearrangement links TRBV7-2 to TRBJ2-5; the D is unclear. Trimming took 2 bases from V and 2 from J, leaving 12 bases between them. CDR3 length: 15 amino acids. Per germline, CDR1 SGHTA and CDR2 FQGNSA. CDR3 DNA: TGTGCCAGCAGCTTACAGGCCGTCGGTCAAGAGACCCAGTACTTC. Translated, it gives CASSLQAVGQETQYF.

V and J are TRBV2 and TRBJ2-7; 12 nucleotides match TRBD2. CDR3 length equals 15 residues. Losses at the gene ends were 4 bases for V and 7 bases for J; bases not matched to a gene: 8. Germline CDR1 is SNHLY and CDR2 is FYNNEI. CDR3 DNA sequence: TGTGCCAGCAGTGGTGGGCTAGCGGGAGGGTCGGAGCAGTACTTC. This gives the protein CASSGGLAGGSEQYF.

The gene calls are TRBV29-1 and TRBJ2-5; D is uncertain. CDR3 length equals 13 residues. V lost 5 bases and J lost 0, with 10 bases in between. Looked up from germline, CDR1 is SQVTM and CDR2 is ANQGSEA. CDR3 residues: CSVTYVHQETQYF. As DNA, the CDR3 is TGCAGCGTTACTTACGTCCACCAAGAGACCCAGTACTTC.

V is TRBV3-1 (or the pseudogene TRBV3-2) and J is TRBJ1-6; D is possibly TRBD1 (5 bases). This CDR3 is built from 15 residues. Trimming left V 4 bases short and J 9 bases short, with 16 bases between. Germline V lookup: CDR1 LGHDT, CDR2 YNNKEL (reference sequence). The CDR3 nucleotides are TGTGCCAGCAGCCGGCAGGGATCGCGGGGTTCACCCCTCCACTTT. The encoded protein is CASSRQGSRGSPLHF.

This chain connects TRBV28 to TRBJ1-5; no clear D gene. The germline V gene has CDR1 MDHEN and CDR2 SYDVKM. Trimming shortened V by 5 bases and J by 4 bases, and 15 bases separated the two germline ends. The CDR3 consists of 15 residues. CDR3 bases: TGTGCCAGCAGTAGAAGTCGCCACGGGAATCAGCCCCAGCATTTT. This gives the protein CASSRSRHGNQPQHF. Full variable domain (outside the CDR3, taken from reference TRBV28 and TRBJ1-5): DVKVTQSSRYLVKRTGEKVFLECVQDMDHENMFWYRQDPGLGLRLIYFSYDVKMKEKGDIPEGYSVSREKKERFSLILESASTNQTSMYLCASSRSRHGNQPQHFGDGTRLSIL.

This clone was counted a few times. J is TRBJ1-6 and V is TRBV6-1, with unresolved D. V was pared by 2 bases and J by 11 bases, with 16 bases between. This CDR3 comprises 15 residues. Germline V lookup: CDR1 MNHNS, CDR2 SASEGT. In DNA form, the CDR3 reads TGTGCCAGCAGTGAACGACGACCGGAGCTCGCACCCCTCCACTTT. The encoded protein is CASSERRPELAPLHF.

This chain uses TRBV7-2 with TRBJ2-5; TRBD2 aligns across 11 bases. This CDR3 region has 15 residues. With V trimmed by 5 bases and J by 3 bases, 5 bases remained unmatched. Germline lookup yields CDR1 SGHTA and CDR2 FQGNSA. The CDR3 nucleotides read TGTGCCAGCAGCCGCCGTAGCGGGGGGGAAGAGACCCAGTACTTC. Translation: CASSRRSGGEETQYF.

This chain connects TRBV7-2 to TRBJ2-4; possible D gene TRBD2, 5 bases. The CDR3 runs 13 residues. Looked up from germline, CDR1 is SGHTA and CDR2 is FQGNSA. The ends were cut back, 11 bases at V and 7 bases at J, with 18 bases in the middle. As DNA, the CDR3 is TGTGCCTGCCGGCGGGTAGCGCGGAACATTCAGTACTTC. Translation: CACRRVARNIQYF.

This chain joins TRBV2 and TRBJ1-2; TRBD1 matches at 8 bases. The CDR3 loop spans 14 amino acids. Unmatched junction bases numbered 9, after V lost 6 bases and J lost 6 bases. Germline loops: CDR1 SNHLY, CDR2 FYNNEI. The CDR3 DNA reads as TGTGCCAGCAGCCCGACAGGGGATGCTAATGGCTACACCTTC. Encoded protein: CASSPTGDANGYTF.

The chain carries TRBV7-9 and TRBJ2-3; D is possibly TRBD1 (6 bases). Germline V gene data show CDR1 as SEHNR and CDR2 as FQNEAQ (reference sequence). V lost 4 bases and J 3 bases, leaving 11 bases between the germline ends. The CDR3 contains 14 residues. CDR3 amino acids: CASSSFRGTDTQYF. The DNA of the CDR3 is TGTGCCAGCAGCTCTTTCAGGGGAACAGATACGCAGTATTTT.

This chain joins TRBV27 and TRBJ1-2; D is possibly TRBD1 (5 bases). The CDR3 extends over 14 amino acids. Germline V lookup: CDR1 MNHEY, CDR2 SMNVEV (reference sequence). Trimming stripped 1 base from V and 2 bases from J, with 8 bases between. CDR3 in amino acids: CASSLWGGNYGYTF. Written as DNA, the CDR3 is TGTGCCAGCAGTTTATGGGGGGGAAACTATGGCTACACCTTC.

This clone was picked up one time. The gene calls are TRBV30 and TRBJ2-5; 9 bases fit TRBD2. CDR1 and CDR2 (germline): GTSNPN, SVGIG (reference sequence). The CDR3 sequence is 14 residues long. The trim removed 4 bases at V and 3 bases at J, leaving 6 bases unmatched. The CDR3 protein is CAWTGGRGKETQYF. The CDR3 nucleotides are TGTGCCTGGACCGGCGGGAGGGGGAAAGAGACCCAGTACTTC. The full variable domain, with the rest looked up from reference TRBV30 and TRBJ2-5, is SQTIHQWPATLVQPVGSPLSLECTVEGTSNPNLYWYRQAAGRGLQLLFYSVGIGQISSEVPQNLSASRPQDRQFILSSKKLLLSDSGFYLCAWTGGRGKETQYFGPGTRLLVL.

This clone came up a few times. This chain connects TRBV28 to TRBJ1-1; TRBD1 matches 7 bases. Trimming at V came to 7 bases and at J to 4 bases, leaving 12 bases not matched to a gene. CDR1 MDHEN and CDR2 SYDVKM come from the germline V gene. The CDR3 length is 15 residues. DNA of the CDR3: TGTGCCAGCACCCCCAGTAGGGGGCTGAGCACTGAAGCTTTCTTT. Residues: CASTPSRGLSTEAFF.

This sequence joins TRBV6-2 or TRBV6-3 and TRBJ2-1; 8 nucleotides match TRBD2. The V and J ends lost 0 bases and 2 bases, in that order; junction bases with no gene match: 9. The CDR3 sequence is 18 residues long. CDR1 and CDR2 (germline): MNHEY, SVGEGT. CDR3 nucleotides: TGTGCCAGCAGTTACTCACCGCGGAGCGGGGGAGCCTACAATGAGCAGTTCTTC. Protein: CASSYSPRSGGAYNEQFF.

The chain links TRBV15 to TRBJ2-7; 9 bases agree with TRBD2. This CDR3 contains 17 residues. From germline, CDR1 is LNHNV and CDR2 YYDKDF (reference sequence). Trimming cost V 0 bases and J 2 bases; bases outside gene matches: 8. The CDR3 DNA reads TGTGCCACCAGCAGAGATCAAGGAGCGGGGGGAACCTACGAGCAGTACTTC. It encodes CATSRDQGAGGTYEQYF.

As for this clone: Within the sample, other DNA sequences also encode this same CDR3. The chain couples TRBV24-1 to TRBJ2-1, with D perhaps matching TRBD1 (5 bases). Between the trimmed V and J ends, which lost 2 bases and 6 bases, there was a span of 10 bases. This CDR3 is 14 amino acids long. Germline V gives CDR1 KGHDR, CDR2 SFDVKD. The chain's CDR3 is CATSDSGLVNEQFF. CDR3 DNA sequence: TGTGCCACCAGTGATTCAGGGCTAGTCAATGAGCAGTTCTTC.

J is TRBJ2-5 and V is TRBV28; tentatively, D is TRBD1 (5 bases). The V and J ends lost 4 bases and 5 bases respectively, with 11 bases between them. CDR3 length: 13 amino acids. Germline loops: CDR1 MDHEN, CDR2 SYDVKM. CDR3 coding DNA: TGTGCCAGCAGTTCGGCAGGGTGGGAGACCCAGTACTTC. The encoded protein is CASSSAGWETQYF.

The chain employs TRBV14 and TRBJ2-7; 7 positions match TRBD2. The CDR3 totals 14 residues. V gave up 6 bases and J gave up 4 bases; unmatched junction bases: 9. Germline V lookup: CDR1 SGHDN, CDR2 FVKESK. CDR3 sequence (DNA): TGTGCCAGCAGTAAAACCGGGGGGAGGTACGAGCAGTACTTC. It yields the protein CASSKTGGRYEQYF.

The chain carries TRBV5-1 and TRBJ2-4, with TRBD1 identical over 7 bases. Losses at the gene ends were 0 bases for V and 7 bases for J; bases not matched to a gene: 1. CDR1 and CDR2 from the germline V gene are SGHRS and YFSETQ. The CDR3 contains 13 residues. The CDR3 region is CASSLDRGNIQYF. As DNA, the CDR3 is TGCGCCAGCAGCTTGGACAGGGGTAACATTCAGTACTTC.

This clone came up once. This chain connects TRBV7-2 to TRBJ2-5; TRBD2 matches at 13 bases. The CDR3 is 16 amino acids. Germline V gene lookup returns CDR1 SGHTA and CDR2 FQGNSA. The V and J ends lost 0 bases and 7 bases, in that order; junction bases with no gene match: 5. This CDR3 reads CASSLAGTSGVGTQYF. The CDR3 coding sequence is TGTGCCAGCAGCTTAGCCGGGACTAGCGGGGTAGGGACCCAGTACTTC.